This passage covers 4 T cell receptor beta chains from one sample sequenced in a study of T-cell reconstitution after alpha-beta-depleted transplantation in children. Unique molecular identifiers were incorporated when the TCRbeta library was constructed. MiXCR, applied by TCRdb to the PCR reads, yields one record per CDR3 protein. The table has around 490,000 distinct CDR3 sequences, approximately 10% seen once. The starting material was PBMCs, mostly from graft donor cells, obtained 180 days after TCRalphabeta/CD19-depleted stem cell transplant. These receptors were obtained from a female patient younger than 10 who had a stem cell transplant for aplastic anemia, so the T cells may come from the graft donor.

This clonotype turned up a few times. CDR3 sequence (DNA): TGTGCCAGCAGTGAGGACTTTTCCGGGGACAGATCGATGGATGAGCAGTACTTC. Translation: CASSEDFSGDRSMDEQYF. The V and J genes are TRBV6-1 and TRBJ2-7; 7 bases align to TRBD1. Germline V gene data show CDR1 as MNHNS and CDR2 as SASEGT. The CDR3 extends over 18 amino acids. V dropped 3 bases and J dropped 7; count of bases not matched to a gene: 21.

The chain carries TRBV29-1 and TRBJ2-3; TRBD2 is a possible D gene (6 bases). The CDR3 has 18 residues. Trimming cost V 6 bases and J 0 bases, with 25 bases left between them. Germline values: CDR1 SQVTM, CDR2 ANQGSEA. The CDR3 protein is CSVPTHWDLIPSTDTQYF. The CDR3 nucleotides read TGCAGCGTCCCCACCCACTGGGACTTAATACCTAGCACAGATACGCAGTATTTT.

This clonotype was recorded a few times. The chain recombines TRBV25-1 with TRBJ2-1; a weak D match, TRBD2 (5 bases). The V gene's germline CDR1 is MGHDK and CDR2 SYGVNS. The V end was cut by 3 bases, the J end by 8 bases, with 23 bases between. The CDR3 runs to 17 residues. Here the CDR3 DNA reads TGTGCCAGCAGTGATCTTTCTCGAGCGGCCGTGGCGGATGAGCAGTTCTTC. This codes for CASSDLSRAAVADEQFF.

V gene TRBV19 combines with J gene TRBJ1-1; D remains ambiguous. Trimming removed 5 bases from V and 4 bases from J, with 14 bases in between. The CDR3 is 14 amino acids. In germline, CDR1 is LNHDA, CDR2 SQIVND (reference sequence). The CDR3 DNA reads TGTGCCAGTAGTCAACCTACAGCGGGCACTGAAGCTTTCTTT. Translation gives CASSQPTAGTEAFF.